The 31 T cell receptor beta chains given below trace back to one sample, sequenced in a study of beta chain features in type 1 diabetes. cDNA synthesis used the whole RNA isolate, giving expressed TCRB sequences. Assay used: immunoSEQ multiplex PCR; TCRdb lists only in-frame clones, some missing. This table has around 250,000 clones, about 14% appearing once. Findings and limits, study-wide: Researchers report that Type 1 diabetes patients had moderately but significantly shorter TCRB CDR3s across all four CD4+ subsets.

These receptors' antigens are unknown. The sample comprised naive CD4+ T cells from blood. The source of these receptors is a man aged 25 to 40 with type 1 diabetes.

V is TRBV4-1 and J is TRBJ2-3; 8 bases agree with TRBD2. The germline gives CDR1 MGHRA, CDR2 YSYEKL. V shed 1 base and J 9 bases; nucleotides not matched to a gene: 9. The CDR3 covers 15 residues. CDR3: CASSQVLPSGWTQYF. The CDR3 DNA follows: TGCGCCAGCAGCCAAGTTTTGCCTAGCGGGTGGACGCAGTATTTT.

A few counts support this clone. The genes are TRBV29-1 and TRBJ2-5; 7 bases are a match to TRBD1. The CDR3 spans 12 residues. The ends lost 7 bases at V and 2 bases at J; junction bases unmatched: 4. Germline-derived CDR1 and CDR2 are SQVTM and ANQGSEA. Here the CDR3 reads CSGGTEQETQYF. CDR3 nucleotide sequence: TGCAGCGGTGGGACAGAACAAGAGACCCAGTACTTC.

The chain is built from TRBV5-4 and TRBJ1-2; TRBD1 agrees at 7 bases. With V trimmed by 4 bases and J by 4 bases, 10 bases remained unmatched. The CDR3 loop spans 15 amino acids. Germline values: CDR1 SGHNT, CDR2 YYREEE (reference sequence). Here the CDR3 DNA reads TGTGCCAGCAGCAATTTCGGACAGGCTGGCTATGGCTACACCTTC. Encoded protein: CASSNFGQAGYGYTF.

This chain connects TRBV29-1 to TRBJ2-3; perhaps TRBD2 as D (6 bases). V dropped 8 bases and J dropped 6 bases, with 15 bases sitting between them. This CDR3 has 12 residues. Germline CDR1 reads SQVTM; CDR2 reads ANQGSEA. CDR3 bases: TGCAGCTATGGCGTAGCGGCGGATACGCAGTATTTT. Its translation: CSYGVAADTQYF.

The chain couples TRBV6-5 to TRBJ2-3; D is perhaps TRBD2 (6 bases). Germline V gene sequence: CDR1 MNHEY, CDR2 SVGAGI. Trimming took 4 bases from V and 1 from J, leaving 9 bases between them. The CDR3 loop spans 14 amino acids. CDR3 nucleotides: TGTGCCAGCAGTTGGAGGGCCGGCACAGATACGCAGTATTTT. It codes for CASSWRAGTDTQYF.

This clone was found once. The chain couples TRBV19 to TRBJ2-1; the match to TRBD2 covers 14 bases. The germline V gene has CDR1 LNHDA and CDR2 SQIVND (reference sequence). After removal of 5 bases from V and 6 bases from J, the junction contained 3 bases not matched to a gene. CDR3 length: 15 residues. CDR3: CASSGTSGGPNEQFF. CDR3 nucleotides: TGTGCCAGTAGTGGGACTAGCGGGGGCCCCAATGAGCAGTTCTTC.

As concerns this clone: The same CDR3 is also encoded by other DNA sequences in this sample. The chain couples TRBV29-1 to TRBJ1-1, with a weak D call TRBD1 (5 bases). Germline lookup yields CDR1 SQVTM and CDR2 ANQGSEA. Trimming left V 2 bases short and J 2 bases short, with 9 bases between. This CDR3 is built from 13 residues. CDR3 residues: CSVERQGNTEAFF. The DNA of the CDR3 is TGCAGCGTTGAACGGCAGGGCAACACTGAAGCTTTCTTT.

The V call is TRBV6-1, the J call TRBJ2-3, with a weak D call TRBD1 (5 bases). Germline assignment: CDR1 MNHNS and CDR2 SASEGT. V was cut by 6 bases and J by 6 bases, with 13 bases left in between. This CDR3 has 13 amino acids. Written as DNA, the CDR3 is TGTGCCAGCAGGGGAAGGGGCGGTGATACGCAGTATTTT. Protein product: CASRGRGGDTQYF.

A few counts support this clone. V usage is TRBV27 and J usage is TRBJ2-2; 7 bases align to TRBD1. The J segment lost 2 bases and the V segment lost 6 bases, leaving 12 bases of the junction unmatched. This CDR3 is built from 17 residues. Germline V gene sequence: CDR1 MNHEY, CDR2 SMNVEV (reference sequence). As DNA, the CDR3 is TGTGCCAGCAGCCGTGGAACAGGGGCCACTAACACCGGGGAGCTGTTTTTT. It yields the protein CASSRGTGATNTGELFF.

A note on this clone: The junction departs from germline at one end; a sequencing error may be responsible. This sequence joins TRBV28 and TRBJ2-3, with TRBD1 matching 7 bases. Germline V gene data show CDR1 as MDHEN and CDR2 as SYDVKM. CDR3 length: 13 amino acids. This CDR3 reads CASSLRTGVTLNF. The CDR3, as DNA: TGTGCCAGCAGTTTAAGAACAGGGGTCACCTTGAATTTT.

This clone was counted between two and nine times. In nucleotides, the CDR3 is TGTGCCAGCAGTGAAGGGACAGGGGCTTTCTTT. This codes for CASSEGTGAFF. The rearrangement joins TRBV25-1 to TRBJ1-1; 9 bases line up with TRBD1. V shed 2 bases, J shed 11 bases, and the junction held 0 bases outside the gene matches. CDR3 length: 11 amino acids. In germline, CDR1 is MGHDK, CDR2 SYGVNS.

V gene TRBV11-1 combines with J gene TRBJ1-2; D is perhaps TRBD1 (5 bases). The V gene's germline CDR1 is SGHAT and CDR2 FQDESV (reference sequence). V lost 0 bases to trimming and J lost 9 bases, with 8 bases between them. The CDR3 runs 12 residues. CDR3 in amino acids: CASSLAAGRYTF. The CDR3 coding sequence is TGTGCCAGCAGCTTAGCGGCAGGGCGCTACACCTTC.

The chain combines TRBV5-1 with TRBJ2-1, with 9 bases lining up with TRBD2. The CDR3 spans 16 residues. Germline CDR1 SGHRS, CDR2 YFSETQ. Trimming cost V 2 bases and J 12 bases; bases outside gene matches: 15. Here the CDR3 reads CASSFFSGSSAPGQFF. Here the CDR3 DNA reads TGCGCCAGCAGCTTTTTTAGCGGGAGTTCAGCCCCGGGGCAGTTCTTC.

This clone came up a few times. V is TRBV2 and J is TRBJ2-7, with a possible D match to TRBD1 (5 bases). CDR1 SNHLY and CDR2 FYNNEI come from the germline V gene. The ends were cut back, 1 base at V and 0 bases at J, with 10 bases in the middle. This CDR3 has 15 amino acids. CDR3 amino acids: CASSEVGDSSYEQYF. CDR3 nucleotide sequence: TGTGCCAGCAGTGAAGTAGGGGATAGCTCCTACGAGCAGTACTTC. The whole variable domain, filled in from reference TRBV2 and TRBJ2-7, reads EPEVTQTPSHQVTQMGQEVILRCVPISNHLYFYWYRQILGQKVEFLVSFYNNEISEKSEIFDDQFSVERPDGSNFTLKIRSTKLEDSAMYFCASSEVGDSSYEQYFGPGTRLTVT.

The chain joins TRBV6-1 to TRBJ1-1; no definite D call. This CDR3 comprises 10 residues. From germline, CDR1 is MNHNS and CDR2 SASEGT. V shed 8 bases and J shed 8 bases, with 9 bases lying between them. This CDR3 is CASLGGEAFF. The CDR3 DNA follows: TGTGCCAGCCTAGGAGGGGAAGCTTTCTTT.

The CDR3 bases are TGCGCCAGCAGCCAAGAGATGCGGGGTGGCTACACCTTC. As protein: CASSQEMRGGYTF. The chain carries TRBV4-3 and TRBJ1-2, with D uncertain. The germline CDR1 and CDR2 sequences are LGHNA and YSLEER. The V end lost 0 bases, the J end lost 7 bases, and 9 bases lay between the germline ends. This CDR3 is built from 13 residues.

The chain employs TRBV5-6 and TRBJ2-4; 7 nucleotides align to TRBD1. J was trimmed by 1 base and V by 0 bases; bases with no gene match: 1. The length of the CDR3 is 15 residues. Germline CDR1 and CDR2: SGHDT and YYEEEE. This CDR3 is CASSLVGQAKNIQYF. The CDR3 nucleotides read TGTGCCAGCAGCTTGGTGGGACAGGCCAAAAACATTCAGTACTTC.

V is TRBV5-4 and J is TRBJ2-5; perhaps TRBD2 as D (6 bases). V lost 4 bases to trimming and J lost 2 bases, with 12 bases between them. There are 14 residues in the CDR3. CDR1 is SGHNT, CDR2 YYREEE, per germline (reference sequence). The CDR3 here is CASSNWGRQETQYF. The CDR3 bases are TGTGCCAGCAGCAACTGGGGGAGGCAAGAGACCCAGTACTTC.

This clone has just a few counts. The V gene is TRBV18, the J gene TRBJ2-1; D is possibly TRBD2 (5 bases). The CDR3 runs to 16 residues. Trimming removed 2 bases from V and 5 bases from J, with 16 bases in between. Germline values: CDR1 KGHSH, CDR2 LQKENI. The CDR3 DNA follows: TGTGCCAGCTCACCAATAGGGCCTCTCGGGGACAATGAGCAGTTCTTC. This codes for CASSPIGPLGDNEQFF. The full variable domain, completed using reference TRBV18 and TRBJ2-1, is NAGVMQNPRHLVRRRGQEARLRCSPMKGHSHVYWYRQLPEEGLKFMVYLQKENIIDESGMPKERFSAEFPKEGPSILRIQQVVRGDSAAYFCASSPIGPLGDNEQFFGPGTRLTVL.

The chain joins TRBV9 to TRBJ2-5; 8 bases line up with TRBD1. V shed 6 bases and J 5 bases; nucleotides not matched to a gene: 12. The CDR3 has 15 amino acids. Germline V gene data show CDR1 as SGDLS and CDR2 as YYNGEE. CDR3 DNA sequence: TGTGCCAGCACCTTAACCGGGACAGGCGCGGAGACCCAGTACTTC. The encoded protein is CASTLTGTGAETQYF.

V is TRBV30 and J is TRBJ1-5; no clear D gene. Looked up from germline, CDR1 is GTSNPN and CDR2 is SVGIG (reference sequence). Trimming removed 2 bases at V and 5 bases at J, with 13 bases between. The CDR3 consists of 14 residues. The CDR3 protein is CAWSFGPEDQPQHF. The CDR3 bases are TGTGCCTGGAGTTTTGGTCCGGAGGATCAGCCCCAGCATTTT.

This clone came up a few times. This sequence joins TRBV4-1 and TRBJ1-4, with 9 bases lining up with TRBD1. Germline V gene lookup returns CDR1 MGHRA and CDR2 YSYEKL. The CDR3 loop spans 14 amino acids. The J segment lost 7 bases and the V segment lost 8 bases, leaving 8 bases of the junction unmatched. DNA for the CDR3: TGCGCCAGCGGTTACAGGGGGCAGGGTGAAAAACTGTTTTTT. The encoded protein is CASGYRGQGEKLFF.

V gene TRBV5-6 combines with J gene TRBJ2-5, with D possibly matching TRBD1 (7 bases). Trimming took off 4 bases at V and 4 bases at J, with 23 bases between the two ends. Germline CDR1 reads SGHDT; CDR2 reads YYEEEE. This CDR3 has 17 amino acids. CDR3 nucleotides: TGTGCCAGCAGCCGAGGAGGGGGCCTAGCGCAAGGAGAGACCCAGTACTTC. Protein sequence: CASSRGGGLAQGETQYF.

V usage is TRBV5-1 and J usage is TRBJ2-3, with D possibly matching TRBD1 (6 bases). The CDR3 is made up of 16 amino acids. Trimming took off 2 bases at V and 2 bases at J, with 15 bases between the two ends. Germline V CDR1 and CDR2: SGHRS, YFSETQ. CDR3 nucleotide sequence: TGCGCCAGCAGCTTTTCGGACAGCACTCTCACAGATACGCAGTATTTT. It is translated as CASSFSDSTLTDTQYF.

The table lists this clone with a count of one. Other DNA sequences in the same sample also yield this CDR3. The chain employs TRBV18 and TRBJ2-5; 14 bases are a match to TRBD2. The germline gives CDR1 KGHSH, CDR2 LQKENI. With V trimmed by 3 bases and J by 3 bases, 0 bases remained unmatched. The CDR3 sequence is 15 residues long. CDR3 region: CASSPGLAGEETQYF. For the CDR3, the DNA is TGTGCCAGCTCACCGGGACTAGCGGGAGAAGAGACCCAGTACTTC.

Only a few counts were recorded for this clone. CDR3 in DNA: TGTGCCATCAACCGAGACAGGGCCTCCTACAATGAGCAGTTCTTC. Amino acids: CAINRDRASYNEQFF. The chain recombines TRBV10-3 with TRBJ2-1; 7 bases align to TRBD1. Germline-derived CDR1 and CDR2 are ENHRY and SYGVKD. V was clipped by 7 bases and J by 0 bases; unmatched bases: 6. This CDR3 spans 15 amino acids.

V usage is TRBV7-9 and J usage is TRBJ2-5; D not certain. The CDR3 extends over 16 amino acids. CDR1 is SEHNR and CDR2 is FQNEAQ in the germline V gene (reference sequence). Between the trimmed V and J ends, which lost 1 base and 6 bases, there was a span of 18 bases. The CDR3 bases are TGTGCCAGCAGCTTAGAGAGGCTAGTCCCAATTAAGACCCAGTACTTC. This sequence encodes CASSLERLVPIKTQYF.

There are a few counts of this clone. The chain employs TRBV6-5 and TRBJ1-2; 7 positions agree with TRBD1. Germline V gives CDR1 MNHEY, CDR2 SVGAGI. V dropped 4 bases and J dropped 3; count of bases not matched to a gene: 8. The CDR3 totals 15 residues. This chain's CDR3 is CASSSRQGSDYGYTF. The CDR3 nucleotides read TGTGCCAGCAGTTCCCGACAGGGTTCGGACTATGGCTACACCTTC.

The chain links TRBV5-4 to TRBJ1-2; the match to TRBD1 covers 7 bases. Germline V lookup: CDR1 SGHNT, CDR2 YYREEE (reference sequence). V shed 4 bases, J shed 3 bases, and the junction held 6 bases outside the gene matches. This CDR3 is built from 14 residues. CDR3 DNA: TGTGCCAGCAGCAAGGACAGGTCAGACTATGGCTACACCTTC. This encodes CASSKDRSDYGYTF.

This clone was recorded a few times. This chain connects TRBV6-1 to TRBJ1-2; 7 bases agree with TRBD1. CDR3 length equals 15 residues. The V gene's germline CDR1 is MNHNS and CDR2 SASEGT. The junction had 9 bases not matched to a gene; V was cut back by 5 bases and J by 3 bases. CDR3 sequence: CASSSRQGSDYGYTF. In nucleotides, the CDR3 is TGTGCCAGCAGTTCCCGACAGGGTTCGGACTATGGCTACACCTTC.

The rearrangement uses TRBV29-1 and TRBJ2-1; 12 nucleotides agree with TRBD2. J gave up 12 bases and V 7 bases, and 16 bases lay outside the gene matches. Germline V gene sequence: CDR1 SQVTM, CDR2 ANQGSEA. This CDR3 is 15 amino acids long. This CDR3 reads CSGWTSGIPPEVQFF. CDR3 sequence (DNA): TGCAGCGGGTGGACTAGCGGGATCCCGCCGGAGGTGCAGTTCTTC.